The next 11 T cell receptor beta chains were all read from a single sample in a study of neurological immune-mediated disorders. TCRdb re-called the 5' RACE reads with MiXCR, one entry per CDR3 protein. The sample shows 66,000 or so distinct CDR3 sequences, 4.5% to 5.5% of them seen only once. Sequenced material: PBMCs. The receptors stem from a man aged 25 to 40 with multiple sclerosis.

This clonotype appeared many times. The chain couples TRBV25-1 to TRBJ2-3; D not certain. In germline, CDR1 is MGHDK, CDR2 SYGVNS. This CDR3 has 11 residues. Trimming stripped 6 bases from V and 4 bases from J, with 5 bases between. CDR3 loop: CASRGADTQYF. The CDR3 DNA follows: TGTGCCAGCAGGGGCGCAGATACGCAGTATTTT.

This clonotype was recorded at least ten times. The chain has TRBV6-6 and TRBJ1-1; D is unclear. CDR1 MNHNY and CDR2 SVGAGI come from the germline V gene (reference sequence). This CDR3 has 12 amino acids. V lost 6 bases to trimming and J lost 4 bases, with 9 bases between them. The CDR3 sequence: CASRLFGTEAFF. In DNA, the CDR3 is TGTGCCAGCAGACTTTTCGGCACTGAAGCTTTCTTT.

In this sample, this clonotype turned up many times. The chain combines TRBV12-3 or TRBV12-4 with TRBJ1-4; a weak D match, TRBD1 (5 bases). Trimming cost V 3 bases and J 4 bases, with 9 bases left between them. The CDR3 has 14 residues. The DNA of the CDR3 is TGTGCCAGCAGTTTGAGGGGATTTAATGAAAAACTGTTTTTT. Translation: CASSLRGFNEKLFF.

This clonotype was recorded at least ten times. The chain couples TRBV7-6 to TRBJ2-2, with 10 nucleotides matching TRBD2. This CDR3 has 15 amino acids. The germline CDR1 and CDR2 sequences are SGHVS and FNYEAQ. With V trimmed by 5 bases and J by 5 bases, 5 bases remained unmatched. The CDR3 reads CASSPLAGETGELFF. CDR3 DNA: TGTGCCAGCAGCCCCCTAGCGGGGGAGACCGGGGAGCTGTTTTTT.

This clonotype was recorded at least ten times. CDR3 sequence reads: CSVARSMNTEAFF. DNA of the CDR3: TGCAGCGTTGCCAGGTCCATGAACACTGAAGCTTTCTTT. The chain uses TRBV29-1 and TRBJ1-1; D is uncertain. The CDR3 extends over 13 amino acids. Trimming removed 4 bases from V and 0 bases from J, with 9 bases in between. Germline assignment: CDR1 SQVTM and CDR2 ANQGSEA.

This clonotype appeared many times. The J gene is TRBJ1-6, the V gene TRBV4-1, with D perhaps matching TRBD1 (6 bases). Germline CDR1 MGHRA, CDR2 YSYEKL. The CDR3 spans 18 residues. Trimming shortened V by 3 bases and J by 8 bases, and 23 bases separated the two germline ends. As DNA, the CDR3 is TGCGCCAGCAGCCACCCATCTGGGCAGGGGATCCGCTATTCACCCCTCCACTTT. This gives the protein CASSHPSGQGIRYSPLHF.

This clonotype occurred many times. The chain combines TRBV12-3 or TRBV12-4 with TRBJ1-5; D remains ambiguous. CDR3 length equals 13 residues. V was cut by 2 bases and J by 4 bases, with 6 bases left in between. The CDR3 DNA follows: TGTGCCAGCAGTTTAACCCCAAATCAGCCCCAGCATTTT. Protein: CASSLTPNQPQHF.

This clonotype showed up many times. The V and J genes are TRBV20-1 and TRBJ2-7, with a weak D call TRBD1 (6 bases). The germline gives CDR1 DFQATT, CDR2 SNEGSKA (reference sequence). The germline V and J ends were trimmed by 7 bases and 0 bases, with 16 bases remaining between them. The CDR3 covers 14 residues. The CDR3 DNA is TGCAGTGTCAGGGGAGCGCATAGCTCCTACGAGCAGTACTTC. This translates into CSVRGAHSSYEQYF.

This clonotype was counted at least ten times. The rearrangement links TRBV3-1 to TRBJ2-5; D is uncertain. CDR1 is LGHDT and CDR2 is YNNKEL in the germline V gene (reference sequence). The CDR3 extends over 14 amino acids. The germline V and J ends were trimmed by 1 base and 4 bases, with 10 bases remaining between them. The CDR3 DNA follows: TGTGCCAGCAGCCAAGGGACCGCCAGAGAGACCCAGTACTTC. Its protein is CASSQGTARETQYF.

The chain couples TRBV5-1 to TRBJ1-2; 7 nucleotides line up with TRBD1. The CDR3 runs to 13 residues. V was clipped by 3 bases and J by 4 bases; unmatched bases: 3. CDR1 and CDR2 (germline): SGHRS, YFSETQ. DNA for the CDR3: TGCGCCAGCAGCTGGGACAGAGCCTATGGCTACACCTTC. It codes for CASSWDRAYGYTF. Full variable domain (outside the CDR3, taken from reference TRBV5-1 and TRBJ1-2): KAGVTQTPRYLIKTRGQQVTLSCSPISGHRSVSWYQQTPGQGLQFLFEYFSETQRNKGNFPGRFSGRQFSNSRSEMNVSTLELGDSALYLCASSWDRAYGYTFGSGTRLTVV.

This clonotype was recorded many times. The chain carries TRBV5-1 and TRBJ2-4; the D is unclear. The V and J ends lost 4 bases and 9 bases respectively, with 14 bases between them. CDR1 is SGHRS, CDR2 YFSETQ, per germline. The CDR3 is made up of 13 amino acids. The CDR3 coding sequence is TGCGCCAGCAGCCTCAAAAGGACGGGCATTCAGTACTTC. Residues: CASSLKRTGIQYF.